This T cell receptor beta chain is from a study of blood T cell repertoires in COVID-19. Overall study context: Samples taken during acute and convalescent COVID-19 were collected in the United States, Italy and Spain. Nucleic acid was either cDNA or gDNA, and it came from T cells, B-cell-depleted T cells, or PBMCs.

Trimming removed 2 bases at V and 3 bases at J, with 9 bases between. The CDR3 is made up of 14 amino acids. Germline loops: CDR1 MNHEY, CDR2 SVGAGI. In the source study's methods: It was from reference gene primer amplification that nucleated cell counts were estimated. TCRdb's table, derived via immunoSEQ multiplex PCR, lists solely in-frame clones and lacks some. V, J and clone size were drawn from that table, and D and trimming were deduced from the DNA. The table records about 200,000 clones, around 86% of them present only once. The clonotype was recovered from a man between 45 and 60 years old with acute or convalescent COVID-19. The sample was peripheral blood. V is TRBV6-5 and J is TRBJ2-3, with a possible D match to TRBD1 (5 bases). The CDR3 here is CASSYTAGTDTQYF. As DNA, the CDR3 is TGTGCCAGCAGTTACACAGCAGGGACAGATACGCAGTATTTT.